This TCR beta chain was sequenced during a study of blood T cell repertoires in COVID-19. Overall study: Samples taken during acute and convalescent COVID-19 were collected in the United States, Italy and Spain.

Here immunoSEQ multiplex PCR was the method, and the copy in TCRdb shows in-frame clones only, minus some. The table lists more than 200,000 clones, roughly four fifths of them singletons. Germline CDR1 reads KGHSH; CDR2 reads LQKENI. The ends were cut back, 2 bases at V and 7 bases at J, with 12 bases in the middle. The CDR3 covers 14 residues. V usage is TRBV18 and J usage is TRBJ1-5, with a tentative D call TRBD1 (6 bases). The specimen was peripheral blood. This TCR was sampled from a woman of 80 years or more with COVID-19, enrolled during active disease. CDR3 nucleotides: TGTGCCAGCTCACCAGACCCAGGGGAACAGCCCCAGCATTTT. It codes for CASSPDPGEQPQHF.